A single sample is the source of the 15 T cell receptor beta chains below, sequenced in a study of blood T cell repertoires in COVID-19. Sequencing used immunoSEQ multiplex PCR; TCRdb keeps in-frame clones, though not all of them. The sample lists about 230,000 clones, around 83% occurring once. Sequencing was carried out using peripheral blood. The receptor set was obtained from a woman between 45 and 60 years old with acute or convalescent COVID-19.

The J gene is TRBJ2-2, the V gene TRBV7-2; D might be TRBD2 (6 bases). V was clipped by 3 bases and J by 4 bases, with 9 bases between them. The CDR3 runs 14 residues. In germline, CDR1 is SGHTA, CDR2 FQGNSA. The CDR3 sequence is CASSFASATGELFF. In DNA, the CDR3 is TGTGCCAGCAGCTTTGCTAGCGCCACCGGGGAGCTGTTTTTT.

The chain recombines TRBV5-1 with TRBJ2-2; no reliable D call. The germline gives CDR1 SGHRS, CDR2 YFSETQ. V gave up 0 bases and J gave up 0 bases, with 9 bases separating them. The CDR3 spans 16 residues. CDR3 coding DNA: TGCGCCAGCAGCTTGGTTTCAGCGACGAACACCGGGGAGCTGTTTTTT. Translation gives CASSLVSATNTGELFF.

This chain links TRBV29-1 with TRBJ2-2, with a possible D match to TRBD1 (6 bases). Germline CDR1 reads SQVTM; CDR2 reads ANQGSEA. The CDR3 consists of 15 residues. Trimming took off 5 bases at V and 0 bases at J, with 13 bases between the two ends. CDR3 in DNA: TGCAGCGTTCGAACCGGGACACCGAACACCGGGGAGCTGTTTTTT. Its translation: CSVRTGTPNTGELFF.

J is TRBJ2-7 and V is TRBV2; D may be TRBD1 (5 bases). The CDR3 covers 12 residues. The germline gives CDR1 SNHLY, CDR2 FYNNEI. Trimming pared 4 bases from V and 6 bases from J, leaving 10 bases between. CDR3 region: CASSVLGAEQYF. The CDR3 nucleotides are TGTGCCAGCAGTGTCTTAGGGGCCGAGCAGTACTTC.

J is TRBJ1-1 and V is TRBV12-3 or TRBV12-4, with TRBD1 matching over 7 bases. V shed 5 bases, J shed 11 bases, and the junction held 8 bases outside the gene matches. CDR3 length: 12 residues. CDR3 amino acids: CASSPGQRAAFF. In DNA form, the CDR3 reads TGTGCCAGCAGTCCGGGACAGAGGGCCGCTTTCTTT.

The V call is TRBV5-1, the J call TRBJ1-4, with 10 positions matching TRBD1. There are 14 residues in the CDR3. V trimming: 2 bases; J trimming: 6 bases; junction bases outside the gene matches: 1. Germline V lookup: CDR1 SGHRS, CDR2 YFSETQ. The CDR3 nucleotides read TGCGCCAGCAGCTTCGGACAGGGGGATGAAAAACTGTTTTTT. This gives the protein CASSFGQGDEKLFF.

The chain is built from TRBV6-6 and TRBJ1-3; a possible D gene is TRBD1 (5 bases). Germline V gene lookup returns CDR1 MNHNY and CDR2 SVGAGI (reference sequence). The CDR3 has 15 residues. Trimming took 1 base from V and 1 from J, leaving 8 bases between them. This chain's CDR3 is CASSYYQGSGNTIYF. The DNA for the CDR3 is TGTGCCAGCAGTTACTACCAGGGATCTGGAAACACCATATATTTT.

The rearrangement uses TRBV27 and TRBJ2-7; perhaps TRBD1 as D (6 bases). Per germline, CDR1 MNHEY and CDR2 SMNVEV (reference sequence). Trimming took 6 bases from V and 2 from J, leaving 17 bases between them. The CDR3 length is 15 residues. DNA of the CDR3: TGTGCCAGCAGAATAACACCGGGACAAACCTACGAGCAGTACTTC. Amino acids: CASRITPGQTYEQYF.

The chain couples TRBV4-3 to TRBJ1-5; D might be TRBD1 (5 bases). This CDR3 has 14 amino acids. CDR1 LGHNA and CDR2 YSLEER come from the germline V gene. V was shortened by 5 bases and J by 0 bases, with 8 bases between the two germline ends. This CDR3 reads CASSKGISNQPQHF. CDR3 DNA sequence: TGCGCCAGCAGCAAGGGGATTAGCAATCAGCCCCAGCATTTT.

A few counts support this clone. CDR3 sequence reads: CASSLQTATREKLFF. Written as DNA, the CDR3 is TGTGCCAGCAGTTTACAGACAGCTACGCGGGAAAAACTGTTTTTT. V and J are TRBV27 and TRBJ1-4; TRBD1 might be the D (5 bases). V shed 2 bases and J shed 8 bases, with 15 bases lying between them. Germline V CDR1 and CDR2: MNHEY, SMNVEV (reference sequence). CDR3 length: 15 residues. The full variable domain, its missing parts supplied by reference TRBV27 and TRBJ1-4, is EAQVTQNPRYLITVTGKKLTVTCSQNMNHEYMSWYRQDPGLGLRQIYYSMNVEVTDKGDVPEGYKVSRKEKRNFPLILESPSPNQTSLYFCASSLQTATREKLFFGSGTQLSVL.

This chain links TRBV27 with TRBJ2-7; 12 nucleotides line up with TRBD2. V lost 6 bases and J lost 5; bases outside the gene matches: 8. The germline V gene encodes CDR1 MNHEY and CDR2 SMNVEV (reference sequence). The CDR3 consists of 15 residues. The CDR3 loop reads CASSRRLAGAHEQYF. The CDR3 region has the DNA TGTGCCAGCAGCCGCCGACTAGCGGGAGCACACGAGCAGTACTTC.

J is TRBJ1-5 and V is TRBV4-1; D gene uncertain. The V gene lost 0 bases and the J gene lost 7 bases, with 10 bases spanning the gap. This CDR3 comprises 14 residues. The germline gives CDR1 MGHRA, CDR2 YSYEKL. The CDR3 bases are TGCGCCAGCAGCCAAGACGGGAGTTTCCAGCCCCAGCATTTT. The encoded protein is CASSQDGSFQPQHF.

About this clone: A junction boundary mismatches the germline segment, possibly from a read error. This sequence joins TRBV7-2 and TRBJ2-1; 9 bases match TRBD2. The CDR3 spans 16 residues. From germline, CDR1 is SGHTA and CDR2 FQGNSA. The CDR3 here is CASSFKTSGSHNEQFF. The CDR3 region has the DNA TGTGCCAGCAGCTTTAAGACTAGCGGCTCCCACAATGAGCAGTTCTTC.

This clone has only a few counts. This chain uses TRBV28 with TRBJ2-7; 13 bases map to TRBD2. Germline lookup yields CDR1 MDHEN and CDR2 SYDVKM. The CDR3 contains 21 residues. V dropped 2 bases and J dropped 0; count of bases not matched to a gene: 16. The CDR3 region has the DNA TGTGCCAGCAGTTTACCGCTTTTCGGGCTCACTAGCGGGGGGGTCTCCTACGAGCAGTACTTC. As protein: CASSLPLFGLTSGGVSYEQYF.

This chain joins TRBV6-2 or TRBV6-3 and TRBJ1-6; 7 nucleotides agree with TRBD1. The V gene end was trimmed by 5 bases and the J gene end by 7 bases; junction bases not matched to a gene: 8. Looked up from germline, CDR1 is MNHEY and CDR2 is SVGEGT. This CDR3 contains 15 residues. The CDR3 loop reads CASSQLTGTNSPLHF. The CDR3 coding sequence is TGTGCCAGCAGTCAACTGACAGGGACGAATTCACCCCTCCACTTT.